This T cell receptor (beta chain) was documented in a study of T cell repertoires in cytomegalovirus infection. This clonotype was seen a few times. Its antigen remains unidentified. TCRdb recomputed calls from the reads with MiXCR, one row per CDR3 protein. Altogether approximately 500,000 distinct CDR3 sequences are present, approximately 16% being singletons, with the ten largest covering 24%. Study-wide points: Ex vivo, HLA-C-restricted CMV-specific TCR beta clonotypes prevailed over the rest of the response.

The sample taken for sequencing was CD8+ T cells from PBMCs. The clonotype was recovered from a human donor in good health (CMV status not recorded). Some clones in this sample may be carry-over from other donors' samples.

The CDR3 loop reads CATVGQGSYNEQFF. Written as DNA, the CDR3 is TGTGCCACCGTCGGACAGGGGTCCTACAATGAGCAGTTCTTC. The chain recombines TRBV2 with TRBJ2-1; 9 bases match TRBD1. The CDR3 contains 14 residues. J lost 1 base, V lost 10 bases, and 5 bases had no gene match. Germline V gives CDR1 SNHLY, CDR2 FYNNEI.